Described below is a single T cell receptor beta chain sequence and its context. Its antigen remains unidentified. Here immunoSEQ multiplex PCR was the method, and the copy in TCRdb shows in-frame clones only, minus some. The sample yields 150,000 or so clones, 80% to 95% seen once. Second-dose timings of about 4 or about 12 weeks were pooled. The germline gives CDR1 MDHEN, CDR2 SYDVKM. Trimming took 3 bases from V and 3 from J; bases not matched to a gene: 4. This CDR3 spans 14 amino acids. The entry originates in a study of T cell responses to AZD1222 COVID-19 vaccine. Study observations and caveats: Donors, mostly white British, included more females; clonal diversity was possibly underestimated. Baseline antibody screening turned up just six seropositive AZD1222 recipients.

The clonotype was recovered from an adult who received the AZD1222 COVID-19 vaccine. Material: peripheral blood, obtained 28 days after the second AZD1222 dose. The chain couples TRBV28 to TRBJ2-7; 8 nucleotides line up with TRBD1. Here the CDR3 DNA reads TGTGCCAGCAGTTTGGACAGGGTGGTCTACGAGCAGTACTTC. Amino acid sequence: CASSLDRVVYEQYF. Variable domain in full (rest from reference TRBV28 and TRBJ2-7): DVKVTQSSRYLVKRTGEKVFLECVQDMDHENMFWYRQDPGLGLRLIYFSYDVKMKEKGDIPEGYSVSREKKERFSLILESASTNQTSMYLCASSLDRVVYEQYFGPGTRLTVT.